Below are 26 T cell receptor beta chains sequenced from a single sample in a study of cytomegalovirus exposure and HLA in healthy donors. The PCR contained 60 Vbeta and 13 Jbeta primers. Some clones are missing from TCRdb's copy, which holds only in-frame ones; the method was immunoSEQ multiplex PCR. The table records over 150,000 clones, roughly four fifths of them present only once. Sample: PBMCs. The receptors were gathered from a man in his fifties in good health and CMV-seropositive.

The chain links TRBV20-1 to TRBJ1-1; D possibly corresponds to TRBD1 (6 bases). The CDR3 has 11 residues. Trimming removed 3 bases from V and 8 bases from J, with 10 bases in between. The germline V gene has CDR1 DFQATT and CDR2 SNEGSKA (reference sequence). The CDR3 DNA follows: TGCAGTGCTAGTTGGGGGCCGGAAGCTTTCTTT. It codes for CSASWGPEAFF.

The chain combines TRBV19 with TRBJ1-1; 8 bases are shared with TRBD1. The germline gives CDR1 LNHDA, CDR2 SQIVND (reference sequence). The CDR3 has 16 amino acids. V gave up 3 bases and J gave up 1 base; unmatched junction bases: 7. CDR3 bases: TGTGCCAGTAGTATCCCTCAGGGGGCCAAGAACACTGAAGCTTTCTTT. Translation gives CASSIPQGAKNTEAFF.

This rearrangement joins TRBV6-5 to TRBJ1-6, with unresolved D. The germline gives CDR1 MNHEY, CDR2 SVGAGI. This CDR3 is 15 amino acids long. V was trimmed by 6 bases and J by 5 bases, leaving 14 bases between them. The CDR3 protein is CASSWHWEDNSPLHF. The CDR3 DNA is TGTGCCAGCAGCTGGCACTGGGAGGATAATTCACCCCTCCACTTT.

The V gene is TRBV28, the J gene TRBJ1-4; unclear D gene. Germline V gives CDR1 MDHEN, CDR2 SYDVKM. The length of the CDR3 is 16 residues. The ends were cut back, 5 bases at V and 0 bases at J, with 13 bases in the middle. The CDR3 DNA follows: TGTGCCAGCAGTACGAGTAGTGTACCAACTAATGAAAAACTGTTTTTT. Its translation: CASSTSSVPTNEKLFF.

The chain uses TRBV7-9 and TRBJ1-5; 7 bases map to TRBD1. Looked up from germline, CDR1 is SEHNR and CDR2 is FQNEAQ (reference sequence). V lost 4 bases to trimming and J lost 2 bases; unmatched junction nucleotides: 2. This CDR3 is 14 amino acids long. The CDR3, as DNA: TGTGCCAGCAGCTCAGACAGGGGCAATCAGCCCCAGCATTTT. Translated, it gives CASSSDRGNQPQHF.

The chain links TRBV5-4 to TRBJ2-3, with D possibly being TRBD2 (5 bases). The CDR3 totals 14 residues. Trimming removed 4 bases from V and 6 bases from J, with 15 bases in between. The germline V gene encodes CDR1 SGHNT and CDR2 YYREEE (reference sequence). The CDR3 bases are TGTGCCAGCAGCCCCGGGGTTACGGCGGATACGCAGTATTTT. Protein sequence: CASSPGVTADTQYF.

This clone was detected only a few times. The V and J genes are TRBV4-3 and TRBJ2-7; 14 bases agree with TRBD2. The trim removed 3 bases at V and 9 bases at J, leaving 7 bases unmatched. The CDR3 is made up of 15 amino acids. Germline CDR1 LGHNA, CDR2 YSLEER. DNA for the CDR3: TGCGCCAGCAGCCAGGAAGGACTAGCGGGGGGAGGGCAGTACTTC. Its protein is CASSQEGLAGGGQYF.

The chain is built from TRBV4-1 and TRBJ2-1; a possible D gene is TRBD1 (6 bases). The CDR3 has 13 amino acids. V lost 4 bases, J lost 8 bases, and 12 bases lay in between. The germline V gene has CDR1 MGHRA and CDR2 YSYEKL. The CDR3 region has the DNA TGCGCCAGCAGCCTAGAACAGGGCGATGAGCAGTTCTTC. The encoded protein is CASSLEQGDEQFF.

This sequence joins TRBV6-1 and TRBJ1-1; no definite D call. The length of the CDR3 is 13 residues. CDR1 is MNHNS and CDR2 is SASEGT in the germline V gene. V was pared by 4 bases and J by 4 bases, with 10 bases between. The CDR3 here is CASSGGEATEAFF. In DNA, the CDR3 is TGTGCCAGCAGTGGCGGGGAAGCCACTGAAGCTTTCTTT.

The V gene is TRBV7-9, the J gene TRBJ2-1, with TRBD1 identical over 8 bases. CDR3 length: 15 amino acids. The junction had 4 bases not matched to a gene; V was cut back by 5 bases and J by 1 base. Germline values: CDR1 SEHNR, CDR2 FQNEAQ (reference sequence). CDR3 coding DNA: TGTGCCAGCAGCGTCCGACAGGGGTCCTACAATGAGCAGTTCTTC. It is translated as CASSVRQGSYNEQFF.

In DNA, the CDR3 is TGTGCCATCAGTAGCCCACCGGGACAGGGTTTAACTGAAGCTTTCTTT. Encoded protein: CAISSPPGQGLTEAFF. V is TRBV10-3 and J is TRBJ1-1; 9 nucleotides agree with TRBD1. CDR3 length: 16 amino acids. J was trimmed by 5 bases and V by 5 bases; bases with no gene match: 12. Germline-derived CDR1 and CDR2 are ENHRY and SYGVKD.

This clone appeared once. CDR3 sequence: CASSQVSTSGVPRTQYF. The CDR3 bases are TGTGCCAGCAGCCAAGTTTCGACTAGCGGGGTGCCCCGGACCCAGTACTTC. This chain connects TRBV4-2 to TRBJ2-5; 11 nucleotides agree with TRBD2. Germline V gene lookup returns CDR1 LGHNA and CDR2 YNFKEQ. The CDR3 spans 17 residues. Trimming took 1 base from V and 7 from J; bases not matched to a gene: 11.

This clone was observed a single time. The rearrangement uses TRBV28 and TRBJ1-4; 8 bases line up with TRBD1. After removal of 6 bases from V and 8 bases from J, the junction contained 11 bases not matched to a gene. This CDR3 spans 15 amino acids. From germline, CDR1 is MDHEN and CDR2 SYDVKM. The CDR3 sequence is CASSPPRGREEKLFF. In nucleotides, the CDR3 is TGTGCCAGCAGCCCCCCCAGGGGGCGGGAGGAAAAACTGTTTTTT.

V is TRBV30 and J is TRBJ1-1; D not certain. From germline, CDR1 is GTSNPN and CDR2 SVGIG (reference sequence). V lost 0 bases, J lost 8 bases, and 10 bases lay in between. There are 12 residues in the CDR3. The CDR3 coding sequence is TGTGCCTGGAGTGTACTTAGCTCCGAAGCTTTCTTT. Translated: CAWSVLSSEAFF.

This rearrangement joins TRBV11-2 to TRBJ2-7; 7 bases fit TRBD2. With 5 bases clipped from V and 1 base from J, the junction kept 8 bases outside the gene matches. Germline V gives CDR1 SGHAT, CDR2 FQNNGV. The CDR3 covers 15 residues. The CDR3 region is CASSHGVGGSYEQYF. As DNA, the CDR3 is TGTGCCAGCAGCCATGGGGTCGGGGGGTCCTACGAGCAGTACTTC.

V and J are TRBV29-1 and TRBJ2-7, with a weak D call TRBD1 (7 bases). V was pared by 6 bases and J by 2 bases, with 14 bases between. Germline loops: CDR1 SQVTM, CDR2 ANQGSEA. This CDR3 region has 13 residues. CDR3 sequence reads: CSVWTGGTYEQYF. The CDR3 DNA sequence: TGCAGCGTCTGGACAGGAGGGACCTACGAGCAGTACTTC.

This clone is a singleton in its sample. The chain couples TRBV10-3 to TRBJ2-7, with no clear D. Trimming stripped 2 bases from V and 0 bases from J, with 11 bases between. The CDR3 has 15 amino acids. CDR1 and CDR2 from the germline V gene are ENHRY and SYGVKD. Here the CDR3 DNA reads TGTGCCATCAGTGAGATAGGTCAGGACTCCTACGAGCAGTACTTC. It specifies CAISEIGQDSYEQYF.

J is TRBJ1-2 and V is TRBV7-9; D not resolved. The CDR3 extends over 14 amino acids. CDR1 is SEHNR and CDR2 is FQNEAQ in the germline V gene (reference sequence). With 1 base removed from V and 4 bases from J, the gap between germline ends came to 10 bases. The CDR3 nucleotides are TGTGCCAGCAGCTTAGTTGGAGGGAGCTATGGCTACACCTTC. It specifies CASSLVGGSYGYTF.

The V call is TRBV5-4, the J call TRBJ2-7; TRBD2 agrees at 12 bases. Germline trimming cut 4 bases from V and 6 bases from J; bases unmatched to any gene: 11. CDR3 length: 16 residues. Germline CDR1 SGHNT, CDR2 YYREEE (reference sequence). CDR3 in DNA: TGTGCCAGCAGCCCCGCCCTAGCGGGAGGGCATACCGAGCAGTACTTC. It is translated as CASSPALAGGHTEQYF.

This clone was observed once. CDR3 DNA sequence: TGTGCCTGGACTCCCCCCGGGACAGGGTTTGGCTATGGCTACACCTTC. Translation gives CAWTPPGTGFGYGYTF. J is TRBJ1-2 and V is TRBV30; 9 positions agree with TRBD1. Germline V lookup: CDR1 GTSNPN, CDR2 SVGIG (reference sequence). The junction had 13 bases not matched to a gene; V was cut back by 4 bases and J by 4 bases. The CDR3 has 16 residues.

The rearrangement joins TRBV4-3 to TRBJ1-1, with a tentative D call TRBD1 (5 bases). The V end was cut by 4 bases, the J end by 4 bases, with 13 bases between. Germline CDR1 reads LGHNA; CDR2 reads YSLEER. The CDR3 runs to 14 residues. The CDR3 sequence: CASSRGLGGTEAFF. The CDR3 region has the DNA TGCGCCAGCAGCCGGGGGTTGGGGGGCACTGAAGCTTTCTTT.

The rearrangement links TRBV7-6 to TRBJ2-3, with 7 bases that match TRBD2. Per the germline V gene, CDR1 is SGHVS and CDR2 is FNYEAQ. The CDR3 totals 14 residues. Trimming removed 1 base from V and 5 bases from J; junction bases left unmatched: 3. The CDR3 protein is CASSLGAGIDTQYF. CDR3 sequence (DNA): TGTGCCAGCAGCTTAGGAGCGGGGATAGATACGCAGTATTTT.

The chain uses TRBV18 and TRBJ1-2, with a weak D call TRBD1 (6 bases). The V end was cut by 3 bases, the J end by 2 bases, with 16 bases between. CDR3 length: 16 residues. Germline V gene lookup returns CDR1 KGHSH and CDR2 LQKENI. The DNA for the CDR3 is TGTGCCAGCTCACCCTCTCCCAGACAGGAGAACTATGGCTACACCTTC. Translated: CASSPSPRQENYGYTF.

This clone was detected only a few times. The V gene is TRBV13, the J gene TRBJ2-5; 15 bases match TRBD2. With V trimmed by 5 bases and J by 4 bases, 5 bases remained unmatched. Germline V gene sequence: CDR1 PRHDT, CDR2 FYEKMQ (reference sequence). The CDR3 totals 16 residues. The CDR3 loop is CASSRTSGGALETQYF. In DNA, the CDR3 is TGTGCCAGCAGCCGGACTAGCGGGGGGGCCTTAGAGACCCAGTACTTC.

This clone has just a few counts. One end of the junction does not line up with germline, which may come from a read error. This sequence joins TRBV7-9 and TRBJ2-2; 7 bases align to TRBD2. In germline, CDR1 is SEHNR, CDR2 FQNEAQ (reference sequence). This CDR3 comprises 16 residues. The CDR3 DNA sequence: TGTTCCAGCAGCCCTGGTATAGCGGGGAACACCGGGGAGCTGTTTTTT. Translating it yields CSSSPGIAGNTGELFF.

The chain recombines TRBV6-5 with TRBJ1-4; 7 bases are shared with TRBD1. V shed 0 bases and J 7 bases; nucleotides not matched to a gene: 5. The CDR3 runs to 15 residues. CDR1 is MNHEY and CDR2 is SVGAGI in the germline V gene. In DNA form, the CDR3 reads TGTGCCAGCAGTTACTCTGGGGCAGGGGGTGAAAAACTGTTTTTT. It translates to CASSYSGAGGEKLFF.